The sequence of this TCR beta chain was determined in a study of shared clonotypes between healthy human individuals. This clone was detected only once. The length of the CDR3 is 15 residues. Trimming pared 3 bases from V and 3 bases from J, leaving 13 bases between. Germline loops: CDR1 MNHNS, CDR2 SASEGT. Profiling relied on immunoSEQ multiplex PCR, and the TCRdb table lists in-frame clones only, not all of them. The profile covers more than 450,000 clones, with 79% appearing a single time and 10% to 15% taken by the ten largest. The sequenced sample was PBMCs. The TCR sequence derives from a woman between 40 and 50 years old in good health. Some clones in this sample may be carry-over from other donors' samples. The chain is built from TRBV6-1 and TRBJ2-3; a weak D match, TRBD2 (6 bases). This CDR3 reads CASSELRRGTDTQYF. CDR3 DNA sequence: TGTGCCAGCAGTGAGTTAAGGCGGGGAACAGATACGCAGTATTTT.